Sequencing of this TCR beta chain was carried out in a study of blood T cell repertoires in COVID-19. From germline, CDR1 is SGHAT and CDR2 FQNNGV. The V gene lost 3 bases and the J gene lost 7 bases, with 15 bases spanning the gap. CDR3 size: 14 residues. This table comes from immunoSEQ multiplex PCR, and its TCRdb copy is limited to in-frame clones, with some not included. The sample lists 160,000 or so clones; roughly 78% were seen once. The genes are TRBV11-2 and TRBJ1-2, with D possibly being TRBD1 (5 bases). Sequencing was carried out using peripheral blood. This TCR was recovered from a man aged 70-80 years with active or convalescent COVID-19. The CDR3 here is CASSLEGRDRGYTF. Written as DNA, the CDR3 is TGTGCCAGCAGCTTGGAGGGACGAGATCGTGGCTACACCTTC. Full variable domain (outside the CDR3, taken from reference TRBV11-2 and TRBJ1-2): EAGVAQSPRYKIIEKRQSVAFWCNPISGHATLYWYQQILGQGPKLLIQFQNNGVVDDSQLPKDRFSAERLKGVDSTLKIQPAKLEDSAVYLCASSLEGRDRGYTFGSGTRLTVV.